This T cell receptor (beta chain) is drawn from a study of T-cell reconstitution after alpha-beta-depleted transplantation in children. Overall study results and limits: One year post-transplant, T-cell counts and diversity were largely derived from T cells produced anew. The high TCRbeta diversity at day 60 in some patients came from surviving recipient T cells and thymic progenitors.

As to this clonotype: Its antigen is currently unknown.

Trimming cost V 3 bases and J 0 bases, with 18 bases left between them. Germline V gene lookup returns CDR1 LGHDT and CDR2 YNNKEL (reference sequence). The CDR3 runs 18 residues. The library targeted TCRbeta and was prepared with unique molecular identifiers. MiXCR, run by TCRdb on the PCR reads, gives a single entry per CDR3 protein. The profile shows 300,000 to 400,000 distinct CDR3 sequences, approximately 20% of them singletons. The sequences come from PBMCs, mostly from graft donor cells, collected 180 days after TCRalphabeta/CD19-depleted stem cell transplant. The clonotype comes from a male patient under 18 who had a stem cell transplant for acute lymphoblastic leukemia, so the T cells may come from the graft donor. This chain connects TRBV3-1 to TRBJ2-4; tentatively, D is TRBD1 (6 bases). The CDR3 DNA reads TGTGCCAGCAGCCATAGGACAGATTCCCTCCTAGCCAAAAACATTCAGTACTTC. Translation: CASSHRTDSLLAKNIQYF.